This passage covers 19 T cell receptor beta chains from one sample sequenced in a study of T-cell memory formation after mild COVID-19. Each CDR3 protein is one row after TCRdb ran MiXCR on the 5' RACE reads. The sample lists fewer than 350,000 distinct CDR3 sequences, about a sixth occurring once. Material for sequencing was PBMCs or a T cell subset sorted from them (not recorded which). Receptor source: a man aged 18 to 30 who had mild COVID-19 (a few samples of this study predate the infection). Cell type and time point are not known.

The chain links TRBV7-9 to TRBJ1-1, with 9 nucleotides matching TRBD1. V was clipped by 3 bases and J by 4 bases; unmatched bases: 3. The CDR3 has 14 residues. CDR1 SEHNR and CDR2 FQNEAQ come from the germline V gene (reference sequence). CDR3 bases: TGTGCCAGCAGCTTCCCGACAGGGGGCACTGAAGCTTTCTTT. This codes for CASSFPTGGTEAFF.

The chain couples TRBV19 to TRBJ1-4, with D possibly matching TRBD1 (6 bases). The CDR3 sequence is 13 residues long. Trimming pared 10 bases from V and 6 bases from J, leaving 15 bases between. Germline V lookup: CDR1 LNHDA, CDR2 SQIVND (reference sequence). The CDR3 region has the DNA TGTGCCATCTCCACGGGACAACATGAAAAACTGTTTTTT. Its translation: CAISTGQHEKLFF. The full variable domain, with the rest looked up from reference TRBV19 and TRBJ1-4, is DGGITQSPKYLFRKEGQNVTLSCEQNLNHDAMYWYRQDPGQGLRLIYYSQIVNDFQKGDIAEGYSVSREKKESFPLTVTSAQKNPTAFYLCAISTGQHEKLFFGSGTQLSVL.

DNA of the CDR3: TGTGCCAGCAGTGGAGCACAGGGACTCTACGAGCAGTACGTC. Amino acid sequence: CASSGAQGLYEQYV. This sequence joins TRBV28 and TRBJ2-7, with D perhaps being TRBD1 or TRBD2 (6 bases each). Trimming stripped 5 bases from V and 3 bases from J, with 14 bases between. The CDR3 totals 14 residues. Germline V gives CDR1 MDHEN, CDR2 SYDVKM.

This clonotype appeared a few times. The V call is TRBV6-6, the J call TRBJ2-5; D is perhaps TRBD1 (5 bases). V was shortened by 6 bases and J by 5 bases, with 16 bases between the two germline ends. This CDR3 is 14 amino acids long. The germline V gene has CDR1 MNHNY and CDR2 SVGAGI (reference sequence). The CDR3 sequence: CASRTDKAGETQYF. CDR3 sequence (DNA): TGTGCCAGCAGAACGGACAAGGCTGGGGAGACCCAGTACTTC.

This clonotype was counted ten times or more. V gene TRBV7-9 combines with J gene TRBJ2-5; possibly TRBD2 for D (5 bases). With 4 bases removed from V and 5 bases from J, the gap between germline ends came to 5 bases. The CDR3 is 11 residues long. Looked up from germline, CDR1 is SEHNR and CDR2 is FQNEAQ (reference sequence). The DNA for the CDR3 is TGTGCCAGCAGCTGGAGGGAGACCCAGTACTTC. Encoded protein: CASSWRETQYF. The variable domain in full, completed from reference TRBV7-9 and TRBJ2-5, reads DTGVSQNPRHKITKRGQNVTFRCDPISEHNRLYWYRQTLGQGPEFLTYFQNEAQLEKSRLLSDRFSAERPKGSFSTLEIQRTEQGDSAMYLCASSWRETQYFGPGTRLLVL.

This clonotype was seen a few times. The chain joins TRBV6-5 to TRBJ2-1, with TRBD2 matching over 14 bases. The V and J ends lost 6 bases and 9 bases, in that order; junction bases with no gene match: 7. The CDR3 has 15 residues. CDR1 MNHEY and CDR2 SVGAGI come from the germline V gene. Here the CDR3 DNA reads TGTGCCAGCAGCGCGGGACTAGCGGGGGAGGGTGAGCAGTTCTTC. It translates to CASSAGLAGEGEQFF.

This clonotype was found a few times. The chain is built from TRBV5-1 and TRBJ1-2; TRBD1 agrees at 8 bases. V dropped 0 bases and J dropped 7; count of bases not matched to a gene: 5. CDR3 length: 14 amino acids. Germline assignment: CDR1 SGHRS and CDR2 YFSETQ. CDR3 loop: CASSLGQGHGGYTF. The CDR3 DNA follows: TGCGCCAGCAGCTTGGGACAGGGGCACGGTGGCTACACCTTC.

This clonotype was seen a few times. This chain links TRBV7-3 with TRBJ2-7; weak D call: TRBD1 (5 bases). Germline CDR1 and CDR2: SGHTA and FQGTGA. V lost 1 base and J lost 2, with 12 bases in between. This CDR3 is built from 15 residues. CDR3 loop: CASSLSVGPPYEQYV. CDR3 sequence (DNA): TGTGCCAGCAGCTTAAGCGTGGGGCCCCCCTACGAGCAGTACGTC.

This clonotype was seen only a few times. This chain links TRBV7-2 with TRBJ2-5; 10 nucleotides align to TRBD1. The CDR3 has 15 amino acids. Losses at the gene ends were 5 bases for V and 4 bases for J; bases not matched to a gene: 7. Per germline, CDR1 SGHTA and CDR2 FQGNSA. The CDR3 is CASSTRQGAGETQYF. CDR3 nucleotides: TGTGCCAGCAGCACCCGACAGGGGGCTGGAGAGACCCAGTACTTC.

The rearrangement joins TRBV11-2 to TRBJ1-6, with D tentatively TRBD1 (5 bases). The CDR3 covers 13 residues. The germline V gene encodes CDR1 SGHAT and CDR2 FQNNGV. The V end lost 7 bases, the J end lost 8 bases, and 12 bases lay between the germline ends. The CDR3 DNA reads TGTGCCAGCACCGGGGGGGTCCATTCACCCCTCCACTTT. Translating gives CASTGGVHSPLHF.

This clonotype was seen only a few times. V gene TRBV4-1 combines with J gene TRBJ1-2, with D possibly TRBD1 on 5 matching bases. Trimming removed 1 base from V and 3 bases from J, with 6 bases in between. The CDR3 sequence is 13 residues long. CDR1 and CDR2 (germline): MGHRA, YSYEKL. The CDR3 bases are TGCGCCAGCAGCCAAGGACAGTACTATGGCTACACCTTC. It codes for CASSQGQYYGYTF.

This clonotype was detected a few times. V and J are TRBV28 and TRBJ1-1, with D possibly matching TRBD1 (5 bases). Germline CDR1 is MDHEN and CDR2 is SYDVKM. The CDR3 sequence is 14 residues long. The ends were cut back, 3 bases at V and 2 bases at J, with 10 bases in the middle. The CDR3 protein is CASSFPGLNTEAFF. The CDR3 DNA is TGTGCCAGCAGTTTTCCGGGGCTAAACACTGAAGCTTTCTTT.

The V and J genes are TRBV7-3 and TRBJ1-1; possible D gene TRBD1, 6 bases. CDR3 length equals 15 residues. Between the trimmed V and J ends, which lost 6 bases and 1 base, there was a span of 15 bases. Germline-derived CDR1 and CDR2 are SGHTA and FQGTGA. The chain's CDR3 is CASSPTGQPNTEAFF. As DNA, the CDR3 is TGTGCCAGCAGTCCAACAGGACAGCCGAACACTGAAGCTTTCTTT.

The V gene is TRBV4-1, the J gene TRBJ2-7, with TRBD1 matching 10 bases. Losses at the gene ends were 4 bases for V and 4 bases for J; bases not matched to a gene: 7. From germline, CDR1 is MGHRA and CDR2 YSYEKL. The CDR3 has 15 amino acids. The CDR3 sequence: CASSRIPGQGYEQYF. CDR3 sequence (DNA): TGCGCCAGCAGCCGAATACCGGGACAGGGGTACGAGCAGTACTTC.

This clonotype was detected many times. The CDR3 DNA follows: TGCAGTGCTAGAGGTCCGGAGACCCAGTACTTC. This sequence encodes CSARGPETQYF. The V and J genes are TRBV20-1 and TRBJ2-5, with D unresolved. CDR3 size: 11 residues. CDR1 DFQATT and CDR2 SNEGSKA come from the germline V gene (reference sequence). V gave up 1 base and J gave up 5 bases, with 5 bases separating them.

The chain links TRBV20-1 to TRBJ1-2; unclear D gene. The CDR3 sequence is 16 residues long. Trimming removed 2 bases at V and 1 base at J, with 17 bases between. CDR1 and CDR2 (germline): DFQATT, SNEGSKA (reference sequence). CDR3 loop: CSARIAGQPLNYGYTF. The CDR3 coding sequence is TGCAGTGCTAGAATCGCGGGCCAGCCGCTTAACTATGGCTACACCTTC.

The chain joins TRBV6-2 or TRBV6-3 to TRBJ2-5; D gene uncertain. Germline values: CDR1 MNHEY, CDR2 SVGEGT. V was pared by 7 bases and J by 3 bases, with 6 bases between. This CDR3 is built from 11 residues. DNA for the CDR3: TGTGCCAGCAACAAGAAAGAGACCCAGTACTTC. It translates to CASNKKETQYF.

This clonotype was recorded a few times. The chain uses TRBV5-6 and TRBJ2-7; a possible D gene is TRBD1 (5 bases). From germline, CDR1 is SGHDT and CDR2 YYEEEE. V dropped 0 bases and J dropped 0 bases, with 10 bases sitting between them. The CDR3 totals 15 residues. CDR3 bases: TGTGCCAGCAGCTTGGATGACAGCAGCTCCTACGAGCAGTACGTC. Translating gives CASSLDDSSSYEQYV.

This clonotype occurred many times. V gene TRBV5-6 combines with J gene TRBJ1-4, with 8 bases matching TRBD1. The V gene's germline CDR1 is SGHDT and CDR2 YYEEEE. Germline trimming cut 1 base from V and 4 bases from J; bases unmatched to any gene: 3. The CDR3 has 15 residues. The CDR3 region has the DNA TGTGCCAGCAGCTTGACGACAGGGGATAATGAAAAACTGTTTTTT. It specifies CASSLTTGDNEKLFF.